These T cell receptor beta chains were read from a single sample in a study of persistence of HIV-infected CD4 T cells. Data came from immunoSEQ multiplex PCR; TCRdb stores just in-frame clones and leaves some out. The table lists roughly 13,000 clones, over 60% of them singletons, with 17% in the top ten. These receptors have no known antigen. The specimen comprised CD4+ T cells sorted from PBMCs after roughly 20-hour stimulation, sampled from a patient who received antiretroviral therapy. The source of these receptors is an adult man with HIV who was CMV-seropositive. CDR3s include the opening cysteine and the closing phenylalanine or tryptophan. The D gene is left open where the match is weak. Clone size is not always given. Where it is, it says once, few, many or a class for expanded clones.

clone size: NA; D gene: NA; J gene: TRBJ2-7; V gene: TRBV7-9; CDR3 protein: CASSLDVREQYF; CDR3 DNA: TGTGCCAGCAGCTTAGATGTACGGGAGCAGTACTTC
clone size: NA; D gene: NA; J gene: TRBJ2-7; V gene: TRBV9; CDR3 protein: CASSVALGMVYEQYF; CDR3 DNA: TGTGCCAGCAGCGTAGCCCTGGGTATGGTCTACGAGCAGTACTTC
clone size: NA; D gene: NA; J gene: TRBJ2-7; V gene: TRBV2; CDR3 protein: CASSEREGYEQYF; CDR3 DNA: TGTGCCAGCAGTGAACGAGAGGGCTACGAGCAGTACTTC
clone size: NA; D gene: TRBD1; J gene: TRBJ1-1; V gene: TRBV28; CDR3 protein: CASSLWDRMNTEAFF; CDR3 DNA: TGTGCCAGCAGTTTATGGGACAGGATGAACACTGAAGCTTTCTTT
clone size: NA; D gene: TRBD1; J gene: TRBJ1-5; V gene: TRBV2; CDR3 protein: CASTTGGLGKGQPQHF; CDR3 DNA: TGTGCCAGCACTACAGGGGGACTAGGTAAGGGTCAGCCCCAGCATTTT
clone size: NA; D gene: NA; J gene: TRBJ1-6; V gene: TRBV18; CDR3 protein: CASSPSGGSYNSPLHF; CDR3 DNA: TGTGCCAGCTCACCGTCCGGCGGGTCCTATAATTCACCCCTCCACTTT
clone size: NA; D gene: TRBD1; J gene: TRBJ2-3; V gene: TRBV27; CDR3 protein: CASIPDRGVTDTQYF; CDR3 DNA: TGTGCCAGCATCCCGGACAGGGGAGTCACAGATACGCAGTATTTT
clone size: NA; D gene: TRBD1; J gene: TRBJ1-5; V gene: TRBV19; CDR3 protein: CASSKGQGALAQHF; CDR3 DNA: TGTGCCAGTAGTAAAGGACAGGGGGCGTTGGCCCAGCATTTT
clone size: NA; D gene: TRBD1; J gene: TRBJ1-5; V gene: TRBV5-1; CDR3 protein: CASSPRYGDSWGGCIGNQPQHF; CDR3 DNA: TGCGCCAGCAGCCCCCGGTACGGGGACAGTTGGGGGGGATGCATTGGCAATCAGCCCCAGCATTTT
clone size: NA; D gene: NA; J gene: TRBJ1-6; V gene: TRBV28; CDR3 protein: CASSPTQGSKSPLHF; CDR3 DNA: TGTGCCAGCAGCCCAACACAGGGCTCTAAATCACCCCTCCACTTT
clone size: once; D gene: NA; J gene: TRBJ1-2; V gene: TRBV28; CDR3 protein: CASRIGGPVYDYTF; CDR3 DNA: TGTGCCAGCAGAATAGGTGGGCCAGTCTATGACTACACCTTC
clone size: NA; D gene: NA; J gene: TRBJ1-1; V gene: TRBV7-9; CDR3 protein: CASSLKQGTEAFF; CDR3 DNA: TGTGCCAGCAGCTTAAAGCAGGGCACTGAAGCTTTCTTT
clone size: NA; D gene: NA; J gene: TRBJ1-1; V gene: TRBV7-2; CDR3 protein: CASSRRVGAANTEAFF; CDR3 DNA: TGTGCCAGCAGCCGGCGTGTTGGGGCAGCGAACACTGAAGCTTTCTTT
clone size: NA; D gene: NA; J gene: TRBJ1-4; V gene: TRBV15; CDR3 protein: CATSRPLGGNLGKLFF; CDR3 DNA: TGTGCCACCAGCAGACCTTTGGGGGGGAACCTTGGAAAACTGTTTTTT
clone size: once; D gene: TRBD1; J gene: TRBJ2-3; V gene: TRBV18; CDR3 protein: CASSPGQAGTDTQYF; CDR3 DNA: TGTGCCAGCTCACCAGGACAGGCTGGCACAGATACGCAGTATTTT
clone size: medium-sized; D gene: NA; J gene: TRBJ2-5; V gene: TRBV20-1; CDR3 protein: CSAFRETQYF; CDR3 DNA: TGCAGTGCTTTCCGAGAGACCCAGTACTTC
clone size: NA; D gene: TRBD2; J gene: TRBJ2-7; V gene: TRBV19; CDR3 protein: CASSTAGTSGSYEQYF; CDR3 DNA: TGTGCCAGTAGTACTGCCGGGACTAGCGGTTCCTACGAGCAGTACTTC
clone size: NA; D gene: NA; J gene: TRBJ2-5; V gene: TRBV18; CDR3 protein: CASSLGREPQYF; CDR3 DNA: TGTGCCAGCTCACTAGGACGCGAACCCCAGTACTTC
clone size: NA; D gene: NA; J gene: TRBJ2-1; V gene: TRBV10-3; CDR3 protein: CAISGQGYNEQFF; CDR3 DNA: TGTGCCATCAGTGGGCAAGGGTACAATGAGCAGTTCTTC
clone size: few; D gene: NA; J gene: TRBJ1-2; V gene: TRBV2; CDR3 protein: CASSPFNYGYTF; CDR3 DNA: TGTGCCAGCAGCCCCTTTAACTATGGCTACACCTTC
clone size: NA; D gene: NA; J gene: TRBJ1-6; V gene: TRBV3-1/TRBV3-2; CDR3 protein: CASTRVGSPLHF; CDR3 DNA: TGTGCCAGCACCCGGGTAGGGTCACCCCTCCACTTT
clone size: NA; D gene: NA; J gene: TRBJ2-3; V gene: TRBV6-5; CDR3 protein: CASQEGGAKATQYF; CDR3 DNA: TGTGCCAGTCAAGAAGGGGGAGCAAAGGCTACGCAGTATTTT
clone size: NA; D gene: NA; J gene: TRBJ1-3; V gene: TRBV21-1; CDR3 protein: CASSIVNSGNTIYF; CDR3 DNA: TGTGCCAGCAGCATTGTAAACTCTGGAAACACCATATATTTT
clone size: NA; D gene: NA; J gene: TRBJ2-2; V gene: TRBV5-1; CDR3 protein: CASRVGAANTGELFF; CDR3 DNA: TGCGCCAGCAGAGTAGGGGCGGCCAACACCGGGGAGCTGTTTTTT
clone size: NA; D gene: NA; J gene: TRBJ2-4; V gene: TRBV2; CDR3 protein: CASTIIREDIQYF; CDR3 DNA: TGTGCCAGCACTATAATCAGGGAAGACATTCAGTACTTC
clone size: few; D gene: NA; J gene: TRBJ1-1; V gene: TRBV29-1; CDR3 protein: CSVETSVTAFF; CDR3 DNA: TGCAGCGTTGAAACCTCGGTGACAGCTTTCTTT
clone size: NA; D gene: TRBD1; J gene: TRBJ2-1; V gene: TRBV6-6; CDR3 protein: CASTDGQVQGEQFF; CDR3 DNA: TGTGCCAGCACCGACGGACAGGTCCAAGGGGAGCAGTTCTTC
clone size: NA; D gene: TRBD2; J gene: TRBJ2-3; V gene: TRBV29-1; CDR3 protein: CSVELAGGPMGSDTQYF; CDR3 DNA: TGCAGCGTTGAACTAGCGGGGGGGCCAATGGGGTCAGATACGCAGTATTTT
clone size: medium-sized; D gene: NA; J gene: TRBJ1-3; V gene: TRBV2; CDR3 protein: CATSYGPGNTIYF; CDR3 DNA: TGTGCCACCAGTTATGGCCCTGGAAACACCATATATTTT
clone size: NA; D gene: TRBD2; J gene: TRBJ2-7; V gene: TRBV19; CDR3 protein: CASSYRLAGPYEQYF; CDR3 DNA: TGTGCCAGTAGTTATAGACTAGCGGGGCCCTACGAGCAGTACTTC
clone size: NA; D gene: NA; J gene: TRBJ1-5; V gene: TRBV6-5; CDR3 protein: CASSGEGNQPQHF; CDR3 DNA: TGTGCCAGCTCAGGGGAGGGCAATCAGCCCCAGCATTTT
clone size: NA; D gene: TRBD2; J gene: TRBJ2-1; V gene: TRBV7-9; CDR3 protein: CASSLLAGRIYNEQFF; CDR3 DNA: TGTGCCAGCAGCTTACTAGCGGGGAGAATCTACAATGAGCAGTTCTTC
clone size: NA; D gene: TRBD1; J gene: TRBJ2-7; V gene: TRBV6-5; CDR3 protein: CASNPRTGGYEQYF; CDR3 DNA: TGTGCCAGCAACCCCAGGACAGGGGGCTACGAGCAGTACTTC
clone size: NA; D gene: NA; J gene: TRBJ1-2; V gene: TRBV19; CDR3 protein: CASSRDSEYGYTF; CDR3 DNA: TGTGCCAGTAGTAGAGACAGCGAGTATGGCTACACCTTC
clone size: NA; D gene: TRBD1; J gene: TRBJ2-3; V gene: TRBV9; CDR3 protein: CASSVSGTASDTQYF; CDR3 DNA: TGTGCCAGCAGCGTCTCCGGGACAGCTTCAGATACGCAGTATTTT
clone size: few; D gene: NA; J gene: TRBJ2-7; V gene: TRBV29-1; CDR3 protein: CSVEKGAREQYF; CDR3 DNA: TGCAGCGTTGAAAAAGGGGCGCGGGAGCAGTACTTC
clone size: NA; D gene: TRBD1; J gene: TRBJ2-7; V gene: TRBV6-1; CDR3 protein: CASSEYGRGLPAKQYF; CDR3 DNA: TGTGCCAGCAGTGAATATGGCAGGGGGCTACCAGCGAAGCAGTACTTC
clone size: NA; D gene: NA; J gene: TRBJ1-1; V gene: TRBV6-5; CDR3 protein: CASRTIGVGFSEAFF; CDR3 DNA: TGTGCCAGCAGGACTATTGGGGTTGGGTTTAGTGAAGCTTTCTTT
clone size: few; D gene: NA; J gene: TRBJ2-6; V gene: TRBV29-1; CDR3 protein: CSVVSHSGANVLTF; CDR3 DNA: TGCAGCGTTGTCTCCCACTCTGGGGCCAACGTCCTGACTTTC
clone size: NA; D gene: TRBD1; J gene: TRBJ1-1; V gene: TRBV28; CDR3 protein: CASQGVHEVTEAFF; CDR3 DNA: TGTGCCTCTCAGGGGGTCCATGAAGTCACTGAAGCTTTCTTT
clone size: NA; D gene: NA; J gene: TRBJ1-2; V gene: TRBV3-1/TRBV3-2; CDR3 protein: CASSLSRNGYTF; CDR3 DNA: TGTGCCAGCAGCCTTAGCAGGAATGGCTACACCTTC
clone size: few; D gene: TRBD1; J gene: TRBJ2-7; V gene: TRBV4-1; CDR3 protein: CASSQGQGPSYEQYF; CDR3 DNA: TGCGCCAGCAGCCAGGGACAGGGTCCATCCTACGAGCAGTACTTC